In this sample, the clone carrying this T cell receptor beta chain turned up a few times. The V gene lost 1 base and the J gene lost 2 bases, with 6 bases spanning the gap. CDR3 length: 15 residues. CDR1 LGHNA and CDR2 YSLEER come from the germline V gene. Each sample used at least 7 million PBMCs. These data come from a study of blood T cells in healthy people across ages. Sample-barcoded 5' priming and a J-beta primer mix drove a second PCR of about 7 to 12 cycles. In TCRdb, the 5' RACE reads were re-called with MiXCR into one record per CDR3 protein. This sample has 550,000 to 800,000 distinct CDR3 sequences, with around 21% found just once.

The sample consisted of blood. The sequence was collected from a man between 65 and 85 years old in good health. The rearrangement uses TRBV4-3 and TRBJ1-6; perhaps TRBD1 as D (5 bases). This CDR3 is CASSQGQTYNSPLHF. CDR3 in DNA: TGCGCCAGCAGCCAAGGACAGACCTATAATTCACCCCTCCACTTT.